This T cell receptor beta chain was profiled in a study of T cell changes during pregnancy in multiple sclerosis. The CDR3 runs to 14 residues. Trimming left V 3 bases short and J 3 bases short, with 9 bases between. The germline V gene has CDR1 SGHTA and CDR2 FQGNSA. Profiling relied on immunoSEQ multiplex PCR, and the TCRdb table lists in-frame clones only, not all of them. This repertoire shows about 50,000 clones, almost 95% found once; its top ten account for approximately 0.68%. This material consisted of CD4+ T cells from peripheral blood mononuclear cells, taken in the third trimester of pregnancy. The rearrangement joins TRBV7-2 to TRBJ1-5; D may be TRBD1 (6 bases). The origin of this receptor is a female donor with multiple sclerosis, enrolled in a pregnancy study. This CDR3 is CASSLTGLNQPQHF. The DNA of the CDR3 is TGTGCCAGCAGCTTGACAGGACTCAATCAGCCCCAGCATTTT.